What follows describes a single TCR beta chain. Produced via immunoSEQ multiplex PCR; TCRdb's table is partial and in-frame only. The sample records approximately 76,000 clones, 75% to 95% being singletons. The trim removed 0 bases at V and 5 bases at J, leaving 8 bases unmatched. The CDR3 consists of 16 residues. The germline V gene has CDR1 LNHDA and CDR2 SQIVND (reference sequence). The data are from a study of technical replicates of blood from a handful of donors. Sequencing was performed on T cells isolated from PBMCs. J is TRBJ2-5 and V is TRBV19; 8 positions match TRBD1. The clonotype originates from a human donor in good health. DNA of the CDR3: TGTGCCAGTAGTATAGATGGGCAGGGGGCAGGGGAGACCCAGTACTTC. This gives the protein CASSIDGQGAGETQYF.